Below are 30 T cell receptor beta chains sequenced from a single sample in a study of cytomegalovirus exposure and HLA in healthy donors. The PCR used 60 Vbeta and 13 Jbeta primers. This table comes from immunoSEQ multiplex PCR, and its TCRdb copy is limited to in-frame clones, with some not included. The sample gives about 100,000 clones, 77% of which show up once; roughly 6.6% is in the top ten. What was sequenced was PBMCs. Receptors originate from a man in his fifties in good health and CMV-seropositive.

The V call is TRBV28, the J call TRBJ2-7; 9 positions match TRBD1. This CDR3 comprises 16 residues. V lost 7 bases to trimming and J lost 2 bases; unmatched junction nucleotides: 12. CDR1 is MDHEN and CDR2 is SYDVKM in the germline V gene. The DNA for the CDR3 is TGTGCCAGCACCACCTCCGGGGGACAGGGTGCCTACGAGCAGTACTTC. Its protein is CASTTSGGQGAYEQYF.

This clone was counted only a few times. The V and J genes are TRBV30 and TRBJ2-5; D gene ambiguous. Germline V gene sequence: CDR1 GTSNPN, CDR2 SVGIG (reference sequence). The CDR3 is 12 residues long. Trimming took 1 base from V and 5 from J, leaving 8 bases between them. As DNA, the CDR3 is TGTGCCTGGAGTGGGCTAGTCGAGACCCAGTACTTC. Translated, it gives CAWSGLVETQYF.

This chain links TRBV4-2 with TRBJ1-4, with D maybe TRBD1 (5 bases). Germline V gene sequence: CDR1 LGHNA, CDR2 YNFKEQ. This CDR3 spans 17 amino acids. Trimming took off 2 bases at V and 7 bases at J, with 20 bases between the two ends. CDR3 protein: CASSQPLGGGTGEKLFF. The CDR3 DNA follows: TGTGCCAGCAGCCAACCTCTCGGTGGAGGGACGGGTGAAAAACTGTTTTTT.

V is TRBV5-1 and J is TRBJ1-4; no firm D call. V was clipped by 2 bases and J by 0 bases, with 5 bases between them. Germline V gives CDR1 SGHRS, CDR2 YFSETQ. The CDR3 has 14 amino acids. CDR3 DNA sequence: TGCGCCAGCAGCTTACTGTCAACTAATGAAAAACTGTTTTTT. Protein sequence: CASSLLSTNEKLFF. The full variable domain, its missing parts supplied by reference TRBV5-1 and TRBJ1-4, is KAGVTQTPRYLIKTRGQQVTLSCSPISGHRSVSWYQQTPGQGLQFLFEYFSETQRNKGNFPGRFSGRQFSNSRSEMNVSTLELGDSALYLCASSLLSTNEKLFFGSGTQLSVL.

The CDR3 here is CASSLLIGTSYNEQFF. CDR3 nucleotides: TGTGCCAGCAGTTTATTAATAGGGACTTCTTACAATGAGCAGTTCTTC. The chain combines TRBV6-6 with TRBJ2-1; a weak D match, TRBD2 (6 bases). V was trimmed by 4 bases and J by 4 bases, leaving 17 bases between them. Per the germline V gene, CDR1 is MNHNY and CDR2 is SVGAGI (reference sequence). This CDR3 has 16 residues.

V and J are TRBV14 and TRBJ2-3, with 10 nucleotides matching TRBD1. V shed 5 bases, J shed 4 bases, and the junction held 9 bases outside the gene matches. CDR3 length: 16 amino acids. Germline CDR1 reads SGHDN; CDR2 reads FVKESK. In DNA, the CDR3 is TGTGCCAGCAGCGGAAGGGACAGGGGTTTTTCAGATACGCAGTATTTT. This gives the protein CASSGRDRGFSDTQYF.

The chain carries TRBV30 and TRBJ1-4; a weak D match, TRBD1 (6 bases). The CDR3 length is 12 residues. Germline CDR1 reads GTSNPN; CDR2 reads SVGIG (reference sequence). V lost 3 bases and J lost 8, with 10 bases in between. The chain's CDR3 is CAWSRDIEKLFF. CDR3 DNA: TGTGCCTGGAGCCGGGACATAGAAAAACTGTTTTTT.

The chain couples TRBV19 to TRBJ1-4; the D gene is possibly TRBD1 (5 bases). Germline V gives CDR1 LNHDA, CDR2 SQIVND (reference sequence). CDR3 size: 16 residues. V dropped 3 bases and J dropped 4 bases, with 15 bases sitting between them. The CDR3 DNA is TGTGCCAGTAGTATCCCCTCCGACAGATTTAATGAAAAACTGTTTTTT. Translating gives CASSIPSDRFNEKLFF.

The chain employs TRBV5-8 and TRBJ2-1; the match to TRBD2 covers 10 bases. J lost 1 base, V lost 4 bases, and 5 bases had no gene match. The CDR3 spans 16 residues. CDR1 is SGHTS and CDR2 is YDEGEE in the germline V gene. For the CDR3, the DNA is TGTGCCAGCAGCCCCTATAGCGGGGGGTCCTACAATGAGCAGTTCTTC. Residues: CASSPYSGGSYNEQFF.

The rearrangement links TRBV5-6 to TRBJ2-7; perhaps TRBD1 as D (5 bases). The CDR3 totals 15 residues. Germline-derived CDR1 and CDR2 are SGHDT and YYEEEE. The ends were cut back, 4 bases at V and 3 bases at J, with 17 bases in the middle. The CDR3 loop is CASSPRVAPDYEQYF. The DNA for the CDR3 is TGTGCCAGCAGCCCCAGGGTGGCTCCAGACTACGAGCAGTACTTC. The full variable domain, rest sourced from reference TRBV5-6 and TRBJ2-7, is DAGVTQSPTHLIKTRGQQVTLRCSPKSGHDTVSWYQQALGQGPQFIFQYYEEEERQRGNFPDRFSGHQFPNYSSELNVNALLLGDSALYLCASSPRVAPDYEQYFGPGTRLTVT.

The J gene is TRBJ2-7, the V gene TRBV30; D possibly corresponds to TRBD1 (5 bases). Germline assignment: CDR1 GTSNPN and CDR2 SVGIG (reference sequence). Trimming removed 5 bases at V and 2 bases at J, with 10 bases between. This CDR3 is built from 12 residues. The CDR3 coding sequence is TGTGCCTGGGAGACAGTGGCCTACGAGCAGTACTTC. As protein: CAWETVAYEQYF.

The V gene is TRBV11-2, the J gene TRBJ2-7; D is possibly TRBD1 (5 bases). CDR3 length: 13 amino acids. Trimming pared 3 bases from V and 4 bases from J, leaving 10 bases between. Germline loops: CDR1 SGHAT, CDR2 FQNNGV. This chain's CDR3 is CASSFGAGYEQYF. In DNA, the CDR3 is TGTGCCAGCAGCTTTGGGGCTGGGTACGAGCAGTACTTC.

V is TRBV6-1 and J is TRBJ1-3; the D gene is possibly TRBD1 (6 bases). Germline V gene lookup returns CDR1 MNHNS and CDR2 SASEGT. This CDR3 is 14 amino acids long. Trimming pared 10 bases from V and 0 bases from J, leaving 13 bases between. The CDR3 is CATTTGNSGNTIYF. The CDR3 DNA reads as TGTGCCACCACTACAGGGAACTCTGGAAACACCATATATTTT.

This chain links TRBV7-2 with TRBJ1-2; D remains ambiguous. The CDR3 sequence is 14 residues long. Germline CDR1 is SGHTA and CDR2 is FQGNSA. V dropped 7 bases and J dropped 2 bases, with 14 bases sitting between them. The CDR3 sequence is CASNNPGRNYGYTF. CDR3 DNA: TGTGCCAGCAACAACCCCGGCAGGAACTATGGCTACACCTTC. Drawing the rest from reference TRBV7-2 and TRBJ1-2, the complete variable domain is GAGVSQSPSNKVTEKGKDVELRCDPISGHTALYWYRQSLGQGLEFLIYFQGNSAPDKSGLPSDRFSAERTGGSVSTLTIQRTQQEDSAVYLCASNNPGRNYGYTFGSGTRLTVV.

This chain links TRBV27 with TRBJ2-7; 8 bases map to TRBD1. The V gene's germline CDR1 is MNHEY and CDR2 SMNVEV (reference sequence). The V gene end was trimmed by 0 bases and the J gene end by 5 bases; junction bases not matched to a gene: 15. This CDR3 has 18 amino acids. The CDR3 DNA reads as TGTGCCAGCAGTTTATCAGCCCGGGTGCAGGGGGCGGTCCACGAGCAGTACTTC. This sequence encodes CASSLSARVQGAVHEQYF.

V and J are TRBV7-2 and TRBJ1-3; unclear D gene. Germline V gene data show CDR1 as SGHTA and CDR2 as FQGNSA. Trimming removed 5 bases at V and 3 bases at J, with 5 bases between. The CDR3 spans 12 residues. CDR3 sequence (DNA): TGTGCCAGCAGCCTTAATGGAAACACCATATATTTT. Amino acid sequence: CASSLNGNTIYF.

This clone was counted a few times. The chain uses TRBV4-3 and TRBJ2-1; 11 nucleotides agree with TRBD2. Germline trimming cut 1 base from V and 4 bases from J; bases unmatched to any gene: 3. This CDR3 is 16 amino acids long. Germline CDR1 and CDR2: LGHNA and YSLEER. Here the CDR3 reads CASSQAGLAEYNEQFF. As DNA, the CDR3 is TGCGCCAGCAGCCAAGCGGGACTAGCGGAGTACAATGAGCAGTTCTTC.

The chain uses TRBV6-1 and TRBJ2-7; a weak D match, TRBD1 (6 bases). CDR3 length equals 15 residues. With 2 bases removed from V and 2 bases from J, the gap between germline ends came to 13 bases. Germline-derived CDR1 and CDR2 are MNHNS and SASEGT. Here the CDR3 reads CASSEMAGVPYEQYF. CDR3 coding DNA: TGTGCCAGCAGTGAAATGGCAGGGGTGCCCTACGAGCAGTACTTC.

The J gene is TRBJ2-2, the V gene TRBV7-2, with D unclear. Germline V gene lookup returns CDR1 SGHTA and CDR2 FQGNSA. This CDR3 comprises 15 residues. Deletions cut 3 bases from V and 7 bases from J, with 15 bases between. CDR3 sequence reads: CASSFQLATGGELFF. The CDR3 DNA reads TGTGCCAGCAGCTTTCAACTCGCTACGGGCGGGGAGCTGTTTTTT.

The chain links TRBV9 to TRBJ2-2; D is undetermined. Trimming took 7 bases from V and 6 from J, leaving 19 bases between them. Germline V CDR1 and CDR2: SGDLS, YYNGEE. The CDR3 covers 15 residues. CDR3 sequence reads: CASQPPGVKPGELFF. The CDR3 DNA sequence: TGTGCCAGCCAGCCCCCAGGTGTCAAACCCGGGGAGCTGTTTTTT. The full variable domain, with the rest looked up from reference TRBV9 and TRBJ2-2, is DSGVTQTPKHLITATGQRVTLRCSPRSGDLSVYWYQQSLDQGLQFLIQYYNGEERAKGNILERFSAQQFPDLHSELNLSSLELGDSALYFCASQPPGVKPGELFFGEGSRLTVL.

This chain uses TRBV6-1 with TRBJ2-4, with D possibly TRBD1 on 6 matching bases. V was shortened by 3 bases and J by 8 bases, with 14 bases between the two germline ends. Per the germline V gene, CDR1 is MNHNS and CDR2 is SASEGT. This CDR3 has 14 amino acids. CDR3 in DNA: TGTGCCAGCAGTGACGGACAGTCCGGGGACATTCAGTACTTC. Its translation: CASSDGQSGDIQYF.

The chain employs TRBV4-3 and TRBJ1-2, with D uncertain. V shed 0 bases and J shed 6 bases, with 17 bases lying between them. The CDR3 is 16 amino acids. The germline V gene encodes CDR1 LGHNA and CDR2 YSLEER. The CDR3 nucleotides read TGCGCCAGCAGCCAAGAGAGGGCAGCTACGAAAGATGGCTACACCTTC. This sequence encodes CASSQERAATKDGYTF.

This chain connects TRBV5-6 to TRBJ1-1; TRBD1 matches 8 bases. From germline, CDR1 is SGHDT and CDR2 YYEEEE. This CDR3 is 13 amino acids long. Trimming removed 4 bases from V and 5 bases from J; junction bases left unmatched: 4. As DNA, the CDR3 is TGTGCCAGCAGCGTTACAGGGGGAACTGAAGCTTTCTTT. This sequence encodes CASSVTGGTEAFF.

This clone has more than one count but fewer than ten. DNA of the CDR3: TGTGCCAGCAGCTACACTAGCGGGGGGGCGGCCGGGGAGCTGTTTTTT. Amino acid sequence: CASSYTSGGAAGELFF. This sequence joins TRBV7-7 and TRBJ2-2, with 13 bases that match TRBD2. There are 16 residues in the CDR3. Trimming cost V 4 bases and J 6 bases; bases outside gene matches: 5. Germline V gene data show CDR1 as SSHAT and CDR2 as FNYEAQ (reference sequence). The entire variable domain, with the rest obtained from reference TRBV7-7 and TRBJ2-2, is as follows: GAGVSQSPRYKVTKRGQDVTLRCDPISSHATLYWYQQALGQGPEFLTYFNYEAQPDKSGLPSDRFSAERPEGSISTLTIQRTEQRDSAMYRCASSYTSGGAAGELFFGEGSRLTVL.

The gene calls are TRBV10-3 and TRBJ2-1; 13 bases align to TRBD2. This CDR3 spans 16 amino acids. CDR1 is ENHRY, CDR2 SYGVKD, per germline. Losses at the gene ends were 6 bases for V and 8 bases for J; bases not matched to a gene: 10. The CDR3 coding sequence is TGTGCCATCAGACCCACCACTAGCGGGGGGGCTTATGAGCAGTTCTTC. Amino acid sequence: CAIRPTTSGGAYEQFF.

This clone was picked up a small number of times. The chain recombines TRBV6-5 with TRBJ1-5, with no clear D. The CDR3 has 14 amino acids. The germline V gene has CDR1 MNHEY and CDR2 SVGAGI. Trimming took 0 bases from V and 1 from J, leaving 4 bases between them. CDR3 sequence (DNA): TGTGCCAGCAGTTACTCACAGAGCAATCAGCCCCAGCATTTT. Its translation is CASSYSQSNQPQHF.

The genes are TRBV4-2 and TRBJ2-1; 11 nucleotides align to TRBD2. The J segment lost 5 bases and the V segment lost 3 bases, leaving 6 bases of the junction unmatched. This CDR3 spans 16 amino acids. Germline-derived CDR1 and CDR2 are LGHNA and YNFKEQ. CDR3 in amino acids: CASSHLSGGVNNEQFF. CDR3 in DNA: TGTGCCAGCAGCCACCTTAGCGGGGGGGTAAACAATGAGCAGTTCTTC.

V and J are TRBV5-4 and TRBJ2-7; 9 bases agree with TRBD2. The CDR3 contains 16 residues. V was pared by 0 bases and J by 6 bases, with 10 bases of the junction left unmatched. Germline V gene lookup returns CDR1 SGHNT and CDR2 YYREEE (reference sequence). The CDR3 DNA reads as TGTGCCAGCAGCTTGGCCTTTACGCGGGGGGGCGTCGAGCAGTACTTC. It specifies CASSLAFTRGGVEQYF.

On this clone: Other DNA sequences in this sample translate to the same CDR3. This chain connects TRBV6-5 to TRBJ1-5, with D possibly being TRBD1 (5 bases). CDR3 size: 13 residues. V gave up 2 bases and J gave up 5 bases, with 7 bases separating them. The V gene's germline CDR1 is MNHEY and CDR2 SVGAGI. The CDR3 nucleotides read TGTGCCAGCAGTTACGACAGTTATCAGCCCCAGCATTTT. It encodes CASSYDSYQPQHF.

This clone appeared once. The chain recombines TRBV27 with TRBJ2-7; 11 bases map to TRBD1. V lost 3 bases to trimming and J lost 6 bases; unmatched junction nucleotides: 7. This CDR3 has 15 residues. The V gene's germline CDR1 is MNHEY and CDR2 SMNVEV (reference sequence). The CDR3 spells CASSFRTGGVSEQYF. CDR3 in DNA: TGTGCCAGCAGTTTCCGGACAGGGGGCGTTTCCGAGCAGTACTTC.